Following are 13 T cell receptor beta chains from one sample sequenced in a study of T cells in Graves' hyperthyroidism and ophthalmopathy. TCR beta CDR3 sequences were amplified from RNA transcripts. HTBI primers drove first-round RT-PCR of the TCR CDR3. One entry per CDR3 protein, called by TCRdb with MiXCR from the multiplex PCR reads. The sample has about 96,000 distinct CDR3 sequences, around 50% seen once; the top ten hold 27%. Material: blood. These receptors were obtained from a middle-aged woman with Graves' hyperthyroidism.

The chain is built from TRBV7-2 and TRBJ2-7; 13 nucleotides match TRBD2. CDR1 and CDR2 (germline): SGHTA, FQGNSA. The CDR3 runs to 16 residues. V lost 5 bases, J lost 0 bases, and 4 bases stayed unmatched. For the CDR3, the DNA is TGTGCCAGCAGCCGTTGGACTAGCGGGAGCTCCTACGAGCAGTACTTC. This gives the protein CASSRWTSGSSYEQYF.

Concerning this clonotype itself: An end of the junction does not agree with germline; a read error may underlie this. The chain is built from TRBV20-1 and TRBJ2-7, with a possible D match to TRBD2 (8 bases). The CDR3 has 15 amino acids. Germline values: CDR1 DFQATT, CDR2 SNEGSKA (reference sequence). This CDR3 is CSALNEGAGGYGQYF. The CDR3 DNA is TGCAGTGCCTTGAATGAGGGGGCGGGAGGCTACGGGCAGTACTTC.

Notes on this clonotype: This sequence may be a read error, since a much larger clone differs from it by one base. The chain links TRBV29-1 to TRBJ2-2; D possibly matches TRBD1 or TRBD2 (5 bases each). The CDR3 extends over 12 amino acids. CDR1 is SQVTM, CDR2 ANQGSEA, per germline. CDR3: CSSVGAAGELSF. Here the CDR3 DNA reads TGCAGCTCCGTAGGGGCCGCTGGGGAGCTGTCTTTT.

This clonotype is a singleton in its sample. A junction boundary mismatches the germline segment, possibly from a read error. The chain combines TRBV7-8 with TRBJ2-5; 11 bases agree with TRBD1. Germline CDR1 is SGHVS and CDR2 is FQNEAQ. The CDR3 spans 14 residues. The CDR3 loop is CASSFGQGAQTQYF. CDR3 coding DNA: TGCGCCAGCAGCTTCGGACAGGGGGCACAGACCCAGTACTTC.

The sample holds many counts of this clonotype. A read error is possible here, since a much larger clone lies one base away. The limits of the CDR3 on the DNA are not certain, so only TCRdb's listed CDR3 is given. The gene calls are TRBV29-1 and TRBJ1-1; the DNA was not used to check the table's D call, TRBD1. Counting both end residues, the CDR3 totals 13 amino acids. From germline, CDR1 is SQVTM and CDR2 ANQGSEA. The CDR3 protein is CSVVGQGATEASF.

There are many counts of this clonotype. This chain joins TRBV19 and TRBJ1-5, with 9 bases that match TRBD1. Losses at the gene ends were 5 bases for V and 6 bases for J; bases not matched to a gene: 5. Germline-derived CDR1 and CDR2 are LNHDA and SQIVND (reference sequence). This CDR3 has 14 residues. The CDR3 DNA follows: TGTGCCAGTAGTCGGGACAGGGTCCCTCAGCCCCAGCATTTT. It translates to CASSRDRVPQPQHF.

The V and J genes are TRBV9 and TRBJ2-6; a possible D gene is TRBD1 (6 bases). Germline CDR1 and CDR2: SGDLS and YYNGEE. The V end lost 4 bases, the J end lost 4 bases, and 12 bases lay between the germline ends. This CDR3 spans 15 amino acids. The CDR3 DNA follows: TGTGCCAGCAGCCCTGGGACACTCGGGGCCAACGTCCTGACTTTC. Protein product: CASSPGTLGANVLTF.

Details on this clonotype: The junction differs from germline at one of its ends, possibly a read error. CDR3 DNA sequence: TGTGCCAGCAGCCTGGGACAGGAGCTGTACTTC. The encoded protein is CASSLGQELYF. V and J are TRBV11-2 and TRBJ2-7, with 8 bases identical to TRBD1. CDR3 length equals 11 residues. Germline V lookup: CDR1 SGHAT, CDR2 FQNNGV.

As regards this clonotype: A much larger clone lies a single base off, so this may be a read error. This chain joins TRBV29-1 and TRBJ2-3; a weak D match, TRBD2 (6 bases). CDR1 and CDR2 (germline): SQVTM, ANQGSEA. Trimming stripped 8 bases from V and 4 bases from J, with 16 bases between. CDR3 length equals 13 residues. CDR3 coding DNA: TGCAGCCACGTCGGGGAGCGGGCAGATACGCAGTATTTT. Its translation: CSHVGERADTQYF.

For the CDR3, the DNA is TGTGCCGCAGGGGCTAGCGGGTACCAAGAGACCCAGTACTTC. Translated, it gives CAAGASGYQETQYF. The genes are TRBV10-3 and TRBJ2-5; 8 bases map to TRBD2. Germline CDR1 reads ENHRY; CDR2 reads SYGVKD. Trimming cost V 11 bases and J 0 bases; bases outside gene matches: 8. This CDR3 has 14 amino acids.

V gene TRBV7-2 combines with J gene TRBJ1-5; no definite D call. V was pared by 9 bases and J by 7 bases, with 16 bases between. The CDR3 runs to 13 residues. Germline CDR1 SGHTA, CDR2 FQGNSA. CDR3 sequence (DNA): TGTGCCAGTAGTATACTACCGGGACAGCCCCAGCATTTT. Protein: CASSILPGQPQHF.

The chain's CDR3 is CASSRPYEQYF. The CDR3 nucleotides read TGTGCCAGCAGTCGCCCTTACGAGCAGTACTTC. The gene calls are TRBV6-5 and TRBJ2-7; D is undetermined. Trimming removed 5 bases at V and 4 bases at J, with 6 bases between. The CDR3 loop spans 11 amino acids. Germline CDR1 MNHEY, CDR2 SVGAGI.

The chain carries TRBV20-1 and TRBJ2-5; 15 positions agree with TRBD2. CDR3 length equals 14 residues. The germline gives CDR1 DFQATT, CDR2 SNEGSKA (reference sequence). The trim removed 5 bases at V and 5 bases at J, leaving 3 bases unmatched. For the CDR3, the DNA is TGCAGTGCTGGACTAGCGGGAGGGCCCGAGACCCAGTACTTC. Residues: CSAGLAGGPETQYF.